A selection of T cell receptor beta chains follows, all from one sample in a study of T cells in localized non-small cell lung cancer. Sequenced by immunoSEQ multiplex PCR; TCRdb stores in-frame clones only, minus some. The sample has roughly 61,000 clones; 81% are singletons. Sequenced material: PBMCs, taken before any cancer treatment. These receptor sequences come from a man aged 35 to 70 with stage II lung adenocarcinoma. Both conserved end residues are part of each CDR3. The D gene is left open where the match is weak. Some rows have no size entry. The others give once, few or many, or a class for an expanded clone.

>TRBD1|TRBV6-5|TRBJ1-3|-
TGTGCCAGCAGTTACGGGACAGCCGGAAACACCATATATTTT
CASSYGTAGNTIYF
>TRBD1|TRBV11-2|TRBJ2-7|-
TGTGCCAGCAGCCGACCCCCCCGGACAGGCTACGAGCAGTACTTC
CASSRPPRTGYEQYF
>-|TRBV2|TRBJ1-1|-
TGTGCCAGCAGTGAAGCGCGGGTCGGGGGCACTGAAGCTTTCTTT
CASSEARVGGTEAFF
>-|TRBV4-3|TRBJ2-1|-
TGCGCCAGCAGCCCCTCGTGGTCCTACAATGAGCAGTTCTTC
CASSPSWSYNEQFF
>-|TRBV11-3|TRBJ2-1|few
TGTGCCAGCAGCTTAGATGGCGGGGTCTACAATGAGCAGTTCTTC
CASSLDGGVYNEQFF
>-|TRBV6-5|TRBJ2-5|-
TGTGCCAGCACCTACCGGGGCGCAGGCCAAGAGACCCAGTACTTC
CASTYRGAGQETQYF
>TRBD2|TRBV4-1|TRBJ2-3|-
TGCGCCAGCAGCCAAGACAGAACTAGCGGGAGTACAGATACGCAGTATTTT
CASSQDRTSGSTDTQYF
>TRBD1|TRBV18|TRBJ2-2|-
TGTGCCAGCTCACCCCGGAGGGACAGGGTTCACATCGGGGAGCTGTTTTTT
CASSPRRDRVHIGELFF
>-|TRBV7-6|TRBJ1-3|-
TGTGCCAGCAGTCCCAGAGGACGGTACTCTGGAAACACCATATATTTT
CASSPRGRYSGNTIYF
>TRBD2|TRBV5-1|TRBJ2-7|-
TGCGCCAGCAGCTTGGTGCGGGAGGGCCGGGACGAGCAGTACTTC
CASSLVREGRDEQYF
>TRBD1|TRBV28|TRBJ2-3|once
TGTGCCAGCAGTTCCCGGGGACAGGGCAAGACCGCCTTCACAGATACGCAGTATTTT
CASSSRGQGKTAFTDTQYF
>-|TRBV6-5|TRBJ2-1|-
TGTGCCAGCACACGGAGCTCCTACAATGAGCAGTTCTTC
CASTRSSYNEQFF
>-|TRBV18|TRBJ1-2|-
TGTGCCAGCTCACCAGAGAGTACAGGAACCAGGAGTGGCTACACCTTC
CASSPESTGTRSGYTF
>TRBD1|TRBV11-2|TRBJ1-2|few
TGTGCCAGCAGCACGGGACAGGGAGGCTATGGCTACACCTTC
CASSTGQGGYGYTF
>-|TRBV11-2|TRBJ1-5|-
TGTGCCAGCACCCCCGGTCCTAGCAATCAGCCCCAGCATTTT
CASTPGPSNQPQHF
>-|TRBV7-9|TRBJ2-7|-
TGTGCCAGCAGCTTGGCGAGTGTTATAATAGGGGACGAGCAGTACTTC
CASSLASVIIGDEQYF
>-|TRBV11-2|TRBJ1-2|-
TGTGCCAGCAGCTTACAGGGGAGAGCTAACTATGGCTACACCTTC
CASSLQGRANYGYTF
>-|TRBV5-4|TRBJ2-2|-
TGTGCCAGCAGAATTCGAGGGACCGGGGAGCTGTTTTTT
CASRIRGTGELFF
>-|TRBV4-2|TRBJ2-7|-
TGTGCCAGCAGCCAAGGGTTCGGCGGGGACGAGCAGTACTTC
CASSQGFGGDEQYF
>-|TRBV19|TRBJ1-1|-
TGTGCCAGTAGTGGTTTCTCGGAGAACACTGAAGCTTTCTTT
CASSGFSENTEAFF
>-|TRBV25-1|TRBJ2-5|many
TGTGCCAGCAGTGAACCGGAAGGGACATACCAAGAGACCCAGTACTTC
CASSEPEGTYQETQYF
>TRBD2|TRBV9|TRBJ2-1|-
TGTGCCAGCAGCACAAGACTAGCGGGTTACAATGAGCAGTTCTTC
CASSTRLAGYNEQFF
>-|TRBV18|TRBJ1-2|-
TGTGCCAGCTCACCTGGCCGGGACTATGGCTACACCTTC
CASSPGRDYGYTF
>-|TRBV5-1|TRBJ1-4|-
TGCGCCAGCAGCTTGGGGCTGGGGGAAAAACTGTTTTTT
CASSLGLGEKLFF
>-|TRBV4-3|TRBJ2-6|-
TGCGCCAGCAGCGATCGAGGGGCGATGGGCTCTGGGGCCAACGTCCTGACTTTC
CASSDRGAMGSGANVLTF
>-|TRBV7-6|TRBJ1-1|-
TGTGCCAGCAGCTTAGGGGGGACGGAAAGCCCTAGAGCTTTCTTT
CASSLGGTESPRAFF
>-|TRBV5-1|TRBJ2-3|-
TGCGCCAGCAGCTTACAGGGCGAAGTAACAGATACGCAGTATTTT
CASSLQGEVTDTQYF
>-|TRBV19|TRBJ1-1|-
TGTGCCAGTACATTAGGGGAGGGGGTAGACACTGAAGCTTTCTTT
CASTLGEGVDTEAFF
>TRBD1|TRBV7-8|TRBJ2-1|-
TGTGCCAGCAGCTTCGGGACAGGGAGGCACAATGAGCAGTTCTTC
CASSFGTGRHNEQFF
>TRBD1|TRBV19|TRBJ1-5|-
TGTGCCAGTAGTATAAATCCTGACAGGGGGCCCCGACGGGCCCAGCATTTT
CASSINPDRGPRRAQHF
>TRBD2|TRBV10-3|TRBJ2-1|-
TGTGCCATCAAGCTGTCTAGCGGGAGCAATGAGCAGTTCTTC
CAIKLSSGSNEQFF
>TRBD1|TRBV10-3|TRBJ1-1|-
TGTGCCATCAGTGAGTCTGGGAGGACAGGGACGAACACTGAAGCTTTCTTT
CAISESGRTGTNTEAFF